The text below deals with one T cell receptor (beta chain). No antigen is known for it. Base qualities are not provided; no much larger clone lies one nucleotide away. The data are from a study of blood T cell repertoires in COVID-19 (dated by TCRdb to 2020 to 2022). About the investigation overall: Samples covering the acute and convalescent phases of COVID-19 were provided by collaborators in the United States, Italy and Spain. The material from the prospective study consisted of cDNA or gDNA derived from T cells, B-cell-depleted T cells, or PBMCs. Subjects who had been exposed to COVID-19, were actively infected with it, or had recovered from it provided the deeply sampled blood TCRbeta repertoires that made up the dataset. A freely available public database, intended as a resource for researchers studying the immune response to SARS-CoV-2, is where the repertoires were released. Samples came from the ongoing ImmuneRACE study (first 160 participants) plus 1,254 subjects from 6 global collaborators. Sample metadata almost always included a de-identified subject ID, COVID-19 status, age in years and sex. HLA class I and class II types, where available, came from metadata supplied by the sample provider rather than from assay-based typing.

One collaborating source in Seattle enrolled patients while the patients were actively infected and followed the patients over time throughout the course of disease. The collaborating institutions used their own protocols to collect whole blood in K2EDTA tubes. Collaborator samples were shipped for TCRbeta analysis as frozen whole blood, isolated PBMCs, or DNA extracted from either sample type. TCRbeta CDR3 regions were amplified from genomic DNA by means of the immunoSEQ Assay, a bias-controlled multiplex PCR. On the authors' methods: Nucleated cell counts per sample were estimated from amplification of reference gene primers within the assay. Sequence reads were collapsed and filtered to measure the absolute abundance of every unique TCRbeta CDR3 rearrangement. Productive Simpson clonality was computed per sample as the square root of Simpson's diversity index over productive rearrangements. The table comes from immuneACCESS by way of TCRdb, which keeps in-frame sequences with V and J called. Part of the clones is missing from these tables; in studies checked, under half for an unresolved V gene and the rest for unknown reasons. That table is the source of V, J and clone size, and D and trimming were worked out from the DNA. The sample table shows under 450,000 clones, and about 91% are seen once. The top ten clones comprise roughly 13% of the sample.

Study-wide conclusions, independent of this receptor: The amount of clinical and demographic metadata varied by source and participant and was provided uncurated.

From the cysteine up to the phenylalanine, the CDR3 has a length of 15 residues. Just CDR3 DNA is preserved here, 45 bases in frame from base 1. Based on the germline V gene, the CDR1 and CDR2 sequences are LGHNA and YNFKEQ. Relative to germline, V is 2 bases shorter and J is 6 bases shorter, with 13 bases between their ends. The specimen sequenced was peripheral blood. The receptor chain draws on TRBV4-2 and TRBJ2-2, with the D gene not clear enough to name. The TCR sequence derives from a woman in her forties or fifties with COVID-19, enrolled during active disease. The CDR3 amino acid sequence is: CASSQFSQFSGELFF. The nucleotides read TGTGCCAGCAGCCAATTTTCCCAGTTTTCCGGGGAGCTGTTTTTT.